The rows below give T cell receptor beta chains drawn from one sample of a study of identical twins. TCRdb re-derived calls from the 5' RACE reads in MiXCR, one entry per CDR3 protein. The sample consists of some 500,000 distinct CDR3 sequences, approximately 9.6% of them appearing once. These same data were also listed under a study on yellow fever vaccine responses in identical twins.

Sequenced material: PBMCs. These receptors all stem from a woman under 30 in good health. Each CDR3 is given with its conserved first and last residue. The D gene is left open where the match is weak. Where a row states a size, it is once, few, many or the class of an expanded clone; other rows omit it.

v_gene	d_gene	abundance	j_gene	CDR3aa	CDR3nt
TRBV30	TRBD1	.	TRBJ2-1	CAWAGTGKNEQFF	TGTGCCTGGGCCGGGACAGGGAAGAATGAGCAGTTCTTC
TRBV4-3	.	.	TRBJ2-7	CASSQHTANPYEQYF	TGCGCCAGCAGCCAACATACGGCCAACCCCTACGAGCAGTACTTC
TRBV28	.	many	TRBJ1-6	CASTSANSPLHF	TGTGCCAGCACGTCAGCAAATTCACCCCTCCACTTT
TRBV7-2	.	few	TRBJ2-3	CASSFPLTHINTDTQYF	TGTGCCAGCAGCTTCCCATTGACTCACATAAACACAGATACGCAGTATTTT
TRBV7-9	.	.	TRBJ1-1	CASSSSGGLGTEAFF	TGTGCCAGCAGCTCAAGTGGGGGACTTGGGACTGAAGCTTTCTTT
TRBV14	.	.	TRBJ2-7	CASSQAGAKSSYEQYF	TGTGCCAGCAGCCAAGCGGGAGCGAAAAGCTCCTACGAGCAGTACTTC
TRBV6-1	TRBD2	few	TRBJ2-7	CASSTLGWEGSYEQYF	TGTGCCAGCAGCACCCTGGGGTGGGAGGGGTCCTACGAGCAGTACTTC
TRBV29-1	TRBD1	many	TRBJ2-1	CSVGGPGTGDNEQFF	TGCAGCGTAGGGGGCCCCGGGACAGGGGACAATGAGCAGTTCTTC
TRBV4-3	TRBD2	many	TRBJ2-1	CASSQDRSSGQSTFF	TGCGCCAGCAGCCAAGATCGGTCTAGCGGGCAGAGTACGTTCTTC
TRBV10-3	.	many	TRBJ2-7	CAISSGGYEQYF	TGTGCCATCAGTTCCGGGGGCTACGAGCAGTACTTC
TRBV2	.	.	TRBJ2-7	CASSEYRGTYEQYF	TGTGCCAGCAGTGAGTATAGGGGGACCTACGAGCAGTACTTC
TRBV27	TRBD2	few	TRBJ2-3	CASSPVLAGLSTDTQYF	TGTGCCAGCAGCCCGGTGCTAGCGGGTTTAAGCACAGATACGCAGTATTTT
TRBV5-1	.	few	TRBJ2-2	CASPRASVSGELFF	TGCGCCAGCCCCAGGGCCTCTGTGTCCGGGGAGCTGTTTTTT
TRBV20-1	TRBD2	.	TRBJ2-4	CSAGLAGTTDIQYF	TGCAGTGCAGGACTAGCGGGTACGACTGACATTCAGTACTTC
TRBV24-1	.	.	TRBJ2-5	CATSDLQPGAGETQYF	TGTGCCACCAGTGATTTGCAACCAGGGGCGGGGGAGACCCAGTACTTC
TRBV4-1	.	few	TRBJ2-7	CASSRGWGEQYF	TGCGCCAGCAGCCGCGGATGGGGTGAGCAGTACTTC
TRBV11-2	.	few	TRBJ1-6	CASSPRRVAGSPLHF	TGTGCCAGCAGCCCAAGAAGGGTGGCCGGTTCACCCCTCCACTTT
TRBV5-1	TRBD2	few	TRBJ2-2	CASSLIAGQTGELFF	TGCGCCAGCAGCTTAATAGCGGGTCAGACCGGGGAGCTGTTTTTT
TRBV25-1	.	.	TRBJ2-5	CASSDPGAVETQYF	TGTGCCAGCAGTGATCCCGGGGCGGTGGAGACCCAGTACTTC
TRBV30	.	few	TRBJ2-7	CAWTGDTHEQYF	TGTGCCTGGACAGGGGACACCCACGAGCAGTACTTC
TRBV5-1	TRBD2	.	TRBJ2-5	CASSFGSGAEETQYF	TGCGCCAGCAGCTTTGGTAGCGGGGCCGAAGAGACCCAGTACTTC
TRBV12-3/TRBV12-4	.	few	TRBJ2-1	CASSFRGRNEQFF	TGTGCCAGCAGTTTTAGGGGGAGGAATGAGCAGTTCTTC
TRBV7-9	.	many	TRBJ2-1	CASSLGDGDYNEQFF	TGTGCCAGCAGCTTAGGTGACGGAGACTACAATGAGCAGTTCTTC